This T cell receptor beta chain was profiled in a study of OX40 agonist ivuxolimab in advanced cancers. Study-wide results and caveats: It was also the case that some nonresponders had low normalized T-cell clonal expansion. In CD8+ T cells, expanded clones were on average more numerous than in CD4+.

The protocol was immunoSEQ multiplex PCR, while the TCRdb copy is restricted to in-frame clones and leaves out a portion. The table lists approximately 84,000 clones, 90% to 95% of them singletons. In the case of this clone: What it binds is not known.

Autoimmune disease history or systemic immunosuppression meant exclusion. Trimming removed 1 base from V and 7 bases from J, with 19 bases in between. There are 16 residues in the CDR3. Germline values: CDR1 MNHEY, CDR2 SMNVEV (reference sequence). The specimen comprised CD4+ or CD8+ T cells sorted from blood, sampled in a trial of the OX40 agonist ivuxolimab. V usage is TRBV27 and J usage is TRBJ2-5; maybe TRBD1 (7 bases). This sequence originates from an adult with an advanced solid tumor such as melanoma, head and neck, liver or kidney cancer. CDR3 nucleotide sequence: TGTGCCAGCAGTTTATTGGTGGCAGGGGGGAGCGTGACCCAGTACTTC. This translates into CASSLLVAGGSVTQYF.